The 11 T cell receptor beta chains presented below share a single source sample, sequenced in a study of T cell responses to AZD1222 COVID-19 vaccine. The data were produced by immunoSEQ multiplex PCR, yet TCRdb's version contains in-frame clones alone and is incomplete. The sample includes about 100,000 clones, around 87% seen only once; the top ten take 4.2%. The sequencing used peripheral blood, collected on day 0 of MenACWY control vaccination. The receptors originated from an adult in good health.

The chain links TRBV5-1 to TRBJ2-1; 10 positions match TRBD2. Germline CDR1 SGHRS, CDR2 YFSETQ. This CDR3 spans 14 amino acids. The V and J ends lost 2 bases and 10 bases, in that order; junction bases with no gene match: 6. The CDR3 DNA follows: TGCGCCAGCAGCTTATTAACTAGCGGGAACGAGCAGTTCTTC. This sequence encodes CASSLLTSGNEQFF.

V is TRBV19 and J is TRBJ1-1; D gene uncertain. With 1 base removed from V and 1 base from J, the gap between germline ends came to 7 bases. This CDR3 has 14 amino acids. Germline V CDR1 and CDR2: LNHDA, SQIVND (reference sequence). CDR3 sequence reads: CASSIGPGNTEAFF. CDR3 DNA: TGTGCCAGTAGTATAGGTCCAGGGAACACTGAAGCTTTCTTT.

The V and J genes are TRBV27 and TRBJ2-3; 8 bases line up with TRBD2. The J segment lost 0 bases and the V segment lost 6 bases, leaving 8 bases of the junction unmatched. Germline V CDR1 and CDR2: MNHEY, SMNVEV (reference sequence). This CDR3 contains 16 residues. CDR3 sequence reads: CASSFSGATSTDTQYF. The CDR3 region has the DNA TGTGCCAGCAGCTTTAGCGGGGCCACTAGCACAGATACGCAGTATTTT.

The chain combines TRBV5-1 with TRBJ2-7; D unresolved. Trimming pared 1 base from V and 3 bases from J, leaving 17 bases between. The CDR3 runs to 16 residues. Germline V gene data show CDR1 as SGHRS and CDR2 as YFSETQ. The CDR3 nucleotides read TGCGCCAGCAGCTTGTCGCGGCCCTTCAATTACTACGAGCAGTACTTC. It is translated as CASSLSRPFNYYEQYF.

The genes are TRBV11-2 and TRBJ2-3; 9 bases map to TRBD2. The CDR3 consists of 15 residues. J gave up 1 base and V 3 bases, and 2 bases lay outside the gene matches. Germline V gene data show CDR1 as SGHAT and CDR2 as FQNNGV. Here the CDR3 reads CASSFERGGTDTQYF. CDR3 DNA: TGTGCCAGCAGCTTCGAGCGGGGGGGCACAGATACGCAGTATTTT.

The V call is TRBV7-2, the J call TRBJ2-3; a possible D gene is TRBD2 (6 bases). The CDR3 totals 15 residues. Germline V gene sequence: CDR1 SGHTA, CDR2 FQGNSA. V was clipped by 5 bases and J by 4 bases, with 16 bases between them. CDR3 sequence: CASSPYGGGADTQYF. DNA for the CDR3: TGTGCCAGCAGCCCCTATGGGGGAGGCGCAGATACGCAGTATTTT.

The rearrangement joins TRBV12-3 or TRBV12-4 to TRBJ1-2, with unresolved D. This CDR3 is built from 12 residues. V dropped 3 bases and J dropped 4 bases, with 6 bases sitting between them. The CDR3 loop reads CASSFQAYGYTF. CDR3 in DNA: TGTGCCAGCAGTTTTCAGGCCTATGGCTACACCTTC.

The chain links TRBV10-3 to TRBJ1-2; D unclear. The CDR3 totals 17 residues. Trimming removed 5 bases at V and 8 bases at J, with 27 bases between. From germline, CDR1 is ENHRY and CDR2 SYGVKD. CDR3 DNA: TGTGCCATCAGTTCCCTTTCCCGACTCCCATATGTTAACGGCTACACCTTC. Protein: CAISSLSRLPYVNGYTF.

The chain couples TRBV5-6 to TRBJ1-2; unclear D gene. The CDR3 runs 12 residues. Germline CDR1 is SGHDT and CDR2 is YYEEEE. Trimming removed 0 bases at V and 6 bases at J, with 6 bases between. The CDR3 nucleotides read TGTGCCAGCAGCTTGGGAGGGAATGGCTACACCTTC. This encodes CASSLGGNGYTF.

This chain connects TRBV10-3 to TRBJ1-2; tentatively, D is TRBD1 (5 bases). The CDR3 runs 13 residues. CDR1 is ENHRY and CDR2 is SYGVKD in the germline V gene. V gave up 8 bases and J gave up 5 bases, with 15 bases separating them. CDR3 loop: CAIGAEGGYGYTF. CDR3 nucleotides: TGTGCCATCGGGGCGGAGGGTGGGTATGGCTACACCTTC.

The V and J genes are TRBV19 and TRBJ2-6; the D gene is possibly TRBD2 (5 bases). Deletions cut 4 bases from V and 4 bases from J, with 11 bases between. Germline CDR1 reads LNHDA; CDR2 reads SQIVND (reference sequence). CDR3 size: 15 residues. CDR3 sequence reads: CASSSLRVGANVLTF. Written as DNA, the CDR3 is TGTGCCAGTAGTAGTCTGAGGGTAGGGGCCAACGTCCTGACTTTC. The full variable domain, with the rest looked up from reference TRBV19 and TRBJ2-6, is DGGITQSPKYLFRKEGQNVTLSCEQNLNHDAMYWYRQDPGQGLRLIYYSQIVNDFQKGDIAEGYSVSREKKESFPLTVTSAQKNPTAFYLCASSSLRVGANVLTFGAGSRLTVL.